The entry below gives a single TCR beta chain sequence along with its context. Its antigen is undetermined. The sample is drawn from a study of shared clonotypes between healthy human individuals. About the study: The donors, a couple of women and a few men, were aged 18 to 49. Used for every donor were three CD4 naive, three CD4 memory, two CD8 naive and one CD8 memory plate. Whole-study findings and limits: Deeper or shallower sequencing was expected to change how clonotypes are shared among donors. Naive subsets generally had larger estimated richness than memory subsets.

The protocol was immunoSEQ multiplex PCR, while the TCRdb copy is restricted to in-frame clones and leaves out a portion. The table lists around 1,000,000 clones, approximately 80% of them singletons. The receptor comes from a man aged 18 to 35 in good health. Some clones in this sample may be carry-over from other donors' samples. Material for sequencing was memory CD4+ T cells from PBMCs. Described subset: CD45RA-negative fraction.

CDR3 region: CASPHPVEEGETQYF. CDR3 nucleotides: TGTGCTAGTCCTCACCCCGTGGAGGAGGGGGAGACCCAGTACTTC. The chain uses TRBV12-5 and TRBJ2-5; possibly TRBD2 for D (6 bases). The CDR3 extends over 15 amino acids. V was trimmed by 8 bases and J by 5 bases, leaving 21 bases between them. Germline loops: CDR1 LGHNT, CDR2 FRNRAP.